This TCR beta chain was obtained from a study of cytomegalovirus exposure and HLA in healthy donors. Study results and limitations: Roughly even sequencing depth across donors was the assumption behind the presence/absence analyses. The classifier reportedly diagnosed cytomegalovirus status with high specificity and sensitivity. What a later analysis reportedly showed was that an Asian-associated ancestry cluster had fewer N-insertions than the 666-donor mean.

In regard to this clone: The antigen is unknown.

The study ran its PCR with 60 Vbeta and 13 Jbeta primers. Here immunoSEQ multiplex PCR was the method, and the copy in TCRdb shows in-frame clones only, minus some. In the table there are over 100,000 clones, roughly 70% of which are singletons. Per germline, CDR1 MDHEN and CDR2 SYDVKM. V shed 4 bases and J shed 0 bases, with 15 bases lying between them. The CDR3 runs to 16 residues. This TCR was recovered from a middle-aged man in good health and CMV-seronegative. The J gene is TRBJ1-2, the V gene TRBV28; TRBD1 might be the D (6 bases). Specimen: PBMCs. CDR3 nucleotides: TGTGCCAGCAGTTCCCCCGGGACACCAGCTAACTATGGCTACACCTTC. It encodes CASSSPGTPANYGYTF.